One and the same sample provided the 31 T cell receptor beta chains below, sequenced in a study of cytomegalovirus exposure and HLA in healthy donors. Vbeta (60) and Jbeta (13) primers were used in the PCR. The method was immunoSEQ multiplex PCR; TCRdb's version includes in-frame clones alone and lacks a portion of them. Here the sample spans 83,000 or so clones, about 75% being singletons. The material sequenced was PBMCs. The receptors here all came from a man aged 30 to 39 in good health and CMV-seropositive.

This clone was seen a handful of times. V gene TRBV4-1 combines with J gene TRBJ1-1; TRBD1 aligns across 11 bases. V trimming: 6 bases; J trimming: 4 bases; junction bases outside the gene matches: 16. This CDR3 has 18 residues. Germline V gives CDR1 MGHRA, CDR2 YSYEKL. The CDR3 loop reads CASRPYAHGTGGLTEAFF. The CDR3, as DNA: TGCGCCAGCAGGCCTTACGCACACGGGACAGGGGGACTCACTGAAGCTTTCTTT.

The gene calls are TRBV7-2 and TRBJ1-2; 7 nucleotides agree with TRBD1. The CDR3 has 14 residues. Germline V lookup: CDR1 SGHTA, CDR2 FQGNSA. V was pared by 1 base and J by 2 bases, with 1 base of the junction left unmatched. CDR3 loop: CASSLGTGNYGYTF. CDR3 DNA: TGTGCCAGCAGCTTAGGGACAGGAAACTATGGCTACACCTTC.

On this clone: The junction departs from germline at one end; a sequencing error may be responsible. CDR3 sequence reads: CSSSSTPGQKAYEQYF. DNA for the CDR3: TGTTCCAGCAGCTCGACTCCGGGACAGAAAGCCTACGAGCAGTACTTC. J is TRBJ2-7 and V is TRBV7-9; 7 bases are shared with TRBD1. Germline CDR1 SEHNR, CDR2 FQNEAQ (reference sequence). This CDR3 is 16 amino acids long. Full variable domain (remainder filled in from reference TRBV7-9 and TRBJ2-7): DTGVSQNPRHKITKRGQNVTFRCDPISEHNRLYWYRQTLGQGPEFLTYFQNEAQLEKSRLLSDRFSAERPKGSFSTLEIQRTEQGDSAMYLCSSSSTPGQKAYEQYFGPGTRLTVT.

CDR3 loop: CASRGGQGSQPQHF. CDR3 sequence (DNA): TGTGCCAGCAGGGGGGGGCAGGGCAGTCAGCCCCAGCATTTT. This sequence joins TRBV2 and TRBJ1-5; a weak D match, TRBD1 (6 bases). The CDR3 consists of 14 residues. With 6 bases removed from V and 6 bases from J, the gap between germline ends came to 15 bases. Looked up from germline, CDR1 is SNHLY and CDR2 is FYNNEI.

This chain uses TRBV5-4 with TRBJ2-2, with a tentative D call TRBD1 (6 bases). Per the germline V gene, CDR1 is SGHNT and CDR2 is YYREEE (reference sequence). The CDR3 runs 14 residues. Between the trimmed V and J ends, which lost 7 bases and 6 bases, there was a span of 16 bases. The CDR3 bases are TGTGCCAGCCGGGGTCGGGCAGGGGCCGGGGAGCTGTTTTTT. Encoded protein: CASRGRAGAGELFF.

This chain connects TRBV7-9 to TRBJ2-7, with 8 bases matching TRBD1. The length of the CDR3 is 12 residues. The J segment lost 5 bases and the V segment lost 7 bases, leaving 4 bases of the junction unmatched. CDR1 SEHNR and CDR2 FQNEAQ come from the germline V gene (reference sequence). The DNA for the CDR3 is TGTGCCAGCACCCCGACAGGGGACGAGCAGTACTTC. Protein: CASTPTGDEQYF. The whole variable domain, remainder taken from reference TRBV7-9 and TRBJ2-7, is DTGVSQNPRHKITKRGQNVTFRCDPISEHNRLYWYRQTLGQGPEFLTYFQNEAQLEKSRLLSDRFSAERPKGSFSTLEIQRTEQGDSAMYLCASTPTGDEQYFGPGTRLTVT.

This clone was picked up one time. The rearrangement links TRBV30 to TRBJ2-3, with TRBD1 matching 7 bases. The V segment lost 1 base and the J segment 6 bases; nucleotides outside the gene matches: 7. This CDR3 region has 14 residues. CDR1 and CDR2 from the germline V gene are GTSNPN and SVGIG (reference sequence). The CDR3 sequence is CAWSDRGSWDTQYF. For the CDR3, the DNA is TGTGCCTGGAGTGACAGGGGTAGTTGGGATACGCAGTATTTT.

This chain links TRBV4-2 with TRBJ2-7; 7 positions agree with TRBD1. Unmatched junction bases numbered 12, after V lost 6 bases and J lost 4 bases. The CDR3 sequence is 15 residues long. The germline V gene has CDR1 LGHNA and CDR2 YNFKEQ. Here the CDR3 DNA reads TGTGCCAGCAGTCAGGGAAGAGGGACAGCGTACGAGCAGTACTTC. Amino acids: CASSQGRGTAYEQYF.

This rearrangement joins TRBV5-1 to TRBJ1-1; 8 nucleotides match TRBD1. The V segment lost 5 bases and the J segment 4 bases; nucleotides outside the gene matches: 10. This CDR3 has 15 residues. The germline V gene has CDR1 SGHRS and CDR2 YFSETQ. The CDR3 reads CASSRNTGGVTEAFF. CDR3 DNA sequence: TGCGCCAGCAGTCGCAACACAGGGGGGGTCACTGAAGCTTTCTTT.

V usage is TRBV7-8 and J usage is TRBJ2-1, with 11 nucleotides matching TRBD2. The CDR3 runs 15 residues. J was trimmed by 4 bases and V by 6 bases; bases with no gene match: 5. Germline V lookup: CDR1 SGHVS, CDR2 FQNEAQ. CDR3 nucleotides: TGTGCCAGCAGTAGTAGCGGGGGGGGATACAATGAGCAGTTCTTC. Its translation is CASSSSGGGYNEQFF.

This chain links TRBV5-5 with TRBJ1-4; D might be TRBD1 (6 bases). Germline CDR1 and CDR2: SGHKS and YYEKEE (reference sequence). V was pared by 4 bases and J by 8 bases, with 15 bases between. The CDR3 extends over 14 amino acids. As DNA, the CDR3 is TGTGCCAGCAGCATAGGGGGATATAGCGAAAAACTGTTTTTT. This sequence encodes CASSIGGYSEKLFF.

The genes are TRBV2 and TRBJ1-4; no clear D. CDR1 SNHLY and CDR2 FYNNEI come from the germline V gene. CDR3 length: 21 residues. Trimming shortened V by 1 base and J by 0 bases, and 24 bases separated the two germline ends. The chain's CDR3 is CASSEGSLRYGATATNEKLFF. The CDR3 DNA reads as TGTGCCAGCAGTGAAGGTAGCCTTCGGTATGGTGCGACTGCAACTAATGAAAAACTGTTTTTT. The full variable domain, rest sourced from reference TRBV2 and TRBJ1-4, is EPEVTQTPSHQVTQMGQEVILRCVPISNHLYFYWYRQILGQKVEFLVSFYNNEISEKSEIFDDQFSVERPDGSNFTLKIRSTKLEDSAMYFCASSEGSLRYGATATNEKLFFGSGTQLSVL.

CDR3 nucleotide sequence: TGTGCCAGCCAGTCGCCGGGACAGGGGGGCACTGAAGCTTTCTTT. Its protein is CASQSPGQGGTEAFF. The chain carries TRBV28 and TRBJ1-1, with 11 bases aligning to TRBD1. The ends lost 8 bases at V and 4 bases at J; junction bases unmatched: 9. CDR3 length: 15 residues. Per the germline V gene, CDR1 is MDHEN and CDR2 is SYDVKM. Together with reference TRBV28 and TRBJ1-1, the CDR3 gives the full variable domain: DVKVTQSSRYLVKRTGEKVFLECVQDMDHENMFWYRQDPGLGLRLIYFSYDVKMKEKGDIPEGYSVSREKKERFSLILESASTNQTSMYLCASQSPGQGGTEAFFGQGTRLTVV.

V gene TRBV6-5 combines with J gene TRBJ1-6; D remains unclear. Looked up from germline, CDR1 is MNHEY and CDR2 is SVGAGI. This CDR3 is built from 15 residues. Trimming left V 0 bases short and J 3 bases short, with 6 bases between. CDR3 region: CASSYSAGYNSPLHF. The CDR3 coding sequence is TGTGCCAGCAGTTACTCGGCAGGCTATAATTCACCCCTCCACTTT.

V gene TRBV27 combines with J gene TRBJ2-1, with D perhaps matching TRBD1 (7 bases). The V gene lost 5 bases and the J gene lost 14 bases, with 16 bases spanning the gap. The CDR3 runs 12 residues. Germline V gene lookup returns CDR1 MNHEY and CDR2 SMNVEV (reference sequence). This chain's CDR3 is CASSAGQPTEFF. The DNA of the CDR3 is TGTGCCAGCAGTGCGGGACAGCCCACGGAGTTCTTC.

The DNA for the CDR3 is TGCAGCGCCAGGGACTTAACCACAGATACGCAGTATTTT. This sequence encodes CSARDLTTDTQYF. V and J are TRBV29-1 and TRBJ2-3, with D possibly TRBD2 on 6 matching bases. The CDR3 covers 13 residues. Germline lookup yields CDR1 SQVTM and CDR2 ANQGSEA. V gave up 7 bases and J gave up 2 bases, with 13 bases separating them.

The chain links TRBV7-9 to TRBJ2-7; D may be TRBD1 (5 bases). Per germline, CDR1 SEHNR and CDR2 FQNEAQ (reference sequence). The CDR3 length is 13 residues. Trimming removed 1 base at V and 7 bases at J, with 11 bases between. Here the CDR3 reads CASSLEGVREQYF. In nucleotides, the CDR3 is TGTGCCAGCAGCTTAGAAGGGGTTCGGGAGCAGTACTTC.

The chain links TRBV7-9 to TRBJ2-7; perhaps TRBD1 as D (6 bases). Germline V gives CDR1 SEHNR, CDR2 FQNEAQ (reference sequence). V lost 4 bases and J lost 4, with 8 bases in between. The CDR3 spans 12 residues. The CDR3 sequence: CASSSTGYEQYF. The CDR3 DNA follows: TGTGCCAGCAGCTCTACAGGGTACGAGCAGTACTTC.

The rearrangement links TRBV7-6 to TRBJ2-3; TRBD2 aligns across 12 bases. The CDR3 is 17 residues long. Losses at the gene ends were 3 bases for V and 1 base for J; bases not matched to a gene: 5. Germline V gene lookup returns CDR1 SGHVS and CDR2 FNYEAQ. CDR3 sequence (DNA): TGTGCCAGCAGCTTGCGGACTAGCGGGGAGGGCACAGATACGCAGTATTTT. Residues: CASSLRTSGEGTDTQYF.

The J gene is TRBJ1-2, the V gene TRBV7-8; D is undetermined. Germline V gene data show CDR1 as SGHVS and CDR2 as FQNEAQ. Trimming shortened V by 1 base and J by 2 bases, and 8 bases separated the two germline ends. The CDR3 length is 14 residues. CDR3 sequence reads: CASSLVGGNYGYTF. The CDR3 coding sequence is TGTGCCAGCAGCTTAGTGGGCGGGAACTATGGCTACACCTTC.

This clone was counted a single time. This rearrangement joins TRBV4-2 to TRBJ2-7; 10 bases fit TRBD2. Germline CDR1 is LGHNA and CDR2 is YNFKEQ. J lost 6 bases, V lost 4 bases, and 12 bases had no gene match. The CDR3 covers 16 residues. The CDR3 reads CASSPQGAGGPSEQYF. The CDR3 DNA sequence: TGTGCCAGCAGCCCGCAGGGAGCGGGGGGGCCCTCCGAGCAGTACTTC.

The chain carries TRBV30 and TRBJ2-2; D call uncertain. Deletions cut 2 bases from V and 7 bases from J, with 8 bases between. This CDR3 is built from 12 residues. Germline loops: CDR1 GTSNPN, CDR2 SVGIG (reference sequence). The CDR3 DNA reads as TGTGCCTGGAGTCGGTCAGGCGGGGAGCTGTTTTTT. This translates into CAWSRSGGELFF. Based on the CDR3 plus reference TRBV30 and TRBJ2-2, the full variable domain is SQTIHQWPATLVQPVGSPLSLECTVEGTSNPNLYWYRQAAGRGLQLLFYSVGIGQISSEVPQNLSASRPQDRQFILSSKKLLLSDSGFYLCAWSRSGGELFFGEGSRLTVL.

V and J are TRBV6-5 and TRBJ2-7, with 9 bases lining up with TRBD2. Trimming took 0 bases from V and 3 from J; bases not matched to a gene: 6. Per the germline V gene, CDR1 is MNHEY and CDR2 is SVGAGI. This CDR3 region has 16 residues. The CDR3 nucleotides read TGTGCCAGCAGTTACTCTGGCGGGGGGGGAGACTACGAGCAGTACTTC. Translation: CASSYSGGGGDYEQYF.

The chain joins TRBV6-1 to TRBJ1-5; possibly TRBD1 for D (6 bases). Germline V gene lookup returns CDR1 MNHNS and CDR2 SASEGT. V was shortened by 1 base and J by 6 bases, with 13 bases between the two germline ends. The CDR3 has 15 residues. Here the CDR3 DNA reads TGTGCCAGCAGTGAAGAGGGGGGGGGCGGTCAGCCCCAGCATTTT. Its translation: CASSEEGGGGQPQHF.

The rearrangement uses TRBV7-2 and TRBJ2-7, with TRBD1 matching over 7 bases. CDR3 length: 15 residues. CDR1 is SGHTA and CDR2 is FQGNSA in the germline V gene. J lost 4 bases, V lost 1 base, and 7 bases had no gene match. CDR3 residues: CASSLGAGGGYEQYF. CDR3 DNA sequence: TGTGCCAGCAGCTTAGGGGCAGGGGGTGGGTACGAGCAGTACTTC. The full variable domain, its missing parts supplied by reference TRBV7-2 and TRBJ2-7, is GAGVSQSPSNKVTEKGKDVELRCDPISGHTALYWYRQSLGQGLEFLIYFQGNSAPDKSGLPSDRFSAERTGGSVSTLTIQRTQQEDSAVYLCASSLGAGGGYEQYFGPGTRLTVT.

The chain couples TRBV6-5 to TRBJ1-2; TRBD1 agrees at 10 bases. The CDR3 has 14 residues. V lost 6 bases, J lost 6 bases, and 7 bases stayed unmatched. The germline CDR1 and CDR2 sequences are MNHEY and SVGAGI. As DNA, the CDR3 is TGTGCCAGCAGCTCTCGCGGACAGGGGGATGGCTACACCTTC. Protein sequence: CASSSRGQGDGYTF.

The chain combines TRBV19 with TRBJ1-5; D is ambiguous. Germline-derived CDR1 and CDR2 are LNHDA and SQIVND (reference sequence). CDR3 length: 15 amino acids. Trimming cost V 4 bases and J 0 bases, with 10 bases left between them. This CDR3 is CASSNADYSNQPQHF. The CDR3 DNA reads as TGTGCCAGTAGTAACGCGGATTATAGCAATCAGCCCCAGCATTTT. Together with reference TRBV19 and TRBJ1-5, the CDR3 gives the full variable domain: DGGITQSPKYLFRKEGQNVTLSCEQNLNHDAMYWYRQDPGQGLRLIYYSQIVNDFQKGDIAEGYSVSREKKESFPLTVTSAQKNPTAFYLCASSNADYSNQPQHFGDGTRLSIL.

Only one count was recorded for this clone. The chain uses TRBV29-1 and TRBJ2-2, with 11 bases fitting TRBD2. The CDR3 is 18 residues long. The germline CDR1 and CDR2 sequences are SQVTM and ANQGSEA. After removal of 3 bases from V and 6 bases from J, the junction contained 15 bases not matched to a gene. The CDR3: CSVEGPSTSGDFAGELFF. The CDR3 DNA reads as TGCAGCGTTGAGGGGCCGTCGACTAGCGGGGATTTCGCCGGGGAGCTGTTTTTT.

The rearrangement uses TRBV7-8 and TRBJ2-7, with 7 bases matching TRBD1. CDR3 length: 16 residues. Looked up from germline, CDR1 is SGHVS and CDR2 is FQNEAQ. Germline trimming cut 5 bases from V and 0 bases from J; bases unmatched to any gene: 10. The CDR3 sequence: CASSNAGQAGSYEQYF. CDR3 in DNA: TGTGCCAGCAGCAACGCTGGACAGGCAGGCTCCTACGAGCAGTACTTC.

CDR3 sequence: CASSLTLGAARVTQYF. The CDR3, as DNA: TGTGCCAGCAGCTTAACGCTGGGGGCAGCCCGGGTGACCCAGTACTTC. The rearrangement uses TRBV5-6 and TRBJ2-5; TRBD1 might be the D (6 bases). This CDR3 is built from 16 residues. From germline, CDR1 is SGHDT and CDR2 YYEEEE. The ends were cut back, 2 bases at V and 7 bases at J, with 21 bases in the middle.

The chain combines TRBV7-6 with TRBJ1-1, with 10 bases lining up with TRBD1. In germline, CDR1 is SGHVS, CDR2 FNYEAQ. The length of the CDR3 is 20 residues. V lost 5 bases, J lost 0 bases, and 18 bases stayed unmatched. The chain's CDR3 is CASSQQIGTGEGPMNTEAFF. In nucleotides, the CDR3 is TGTGCCAGCAGCCAGCAAATCGGGACAGGGGAGGGCCCCATGAACACTGAAGCTTTCTTT.